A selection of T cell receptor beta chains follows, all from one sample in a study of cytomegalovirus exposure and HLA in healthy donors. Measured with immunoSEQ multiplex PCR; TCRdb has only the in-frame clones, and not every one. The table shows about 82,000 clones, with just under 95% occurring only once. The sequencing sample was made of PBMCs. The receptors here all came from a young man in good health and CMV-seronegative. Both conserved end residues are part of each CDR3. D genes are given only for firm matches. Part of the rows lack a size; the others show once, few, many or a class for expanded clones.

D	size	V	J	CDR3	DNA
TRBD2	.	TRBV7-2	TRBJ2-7	CASSLVGGGSYEQYF	TGTGCCAGCAGCTTAGTCGGGGGAGGGTCCTACGAGCAGTACTTC
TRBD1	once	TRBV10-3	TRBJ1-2	CAISELPTQGAYGYTF	TGTGCCATCAGTGAGCTCCCGACACAGGGGGCCTATGGCTACACCTTC
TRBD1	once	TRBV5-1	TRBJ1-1	CASSLEGQGVTEAFF	TGCGCCAGCAGCTTGGAGGGACAGGGGGTCACTGAAGCTTTCTTT
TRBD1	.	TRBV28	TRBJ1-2	CASSTPGTGGGYGYTF	TGTGCCAGCAGTACCCCCGGAACAGGGGGAGGGTATGGCTACACCTTC
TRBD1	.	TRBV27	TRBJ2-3	CASSFLGQGAGGDTQYF	TGTGCCAGCAGTTTTCTTGGACAGGGGGCTGGAGGAGATACGCAGTATTTT
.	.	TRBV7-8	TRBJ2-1	CASSLGGENNEQFF	TGTGCCAGCAGCTTAGGGGGGGAAAACAATGAGCAGTTCTTC
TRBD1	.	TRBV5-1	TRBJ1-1	CASSVGTGGTEAFF	TGCGCCAGCAGCGTGGGGACAGGGGGCACCGAAGCTTTCTTT
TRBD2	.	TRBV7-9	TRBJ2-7	CASSFSGRVNEQYF	TGTGCCAGCAGCTTTAGCGGGAGGGTGAACGAGCAGTACTTC
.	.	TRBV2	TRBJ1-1	CASSVAGLSGEAFF	TGTGCCAGCAGTGTCGCAGGGCTCTCGGGCGAAGCTTTCTTT
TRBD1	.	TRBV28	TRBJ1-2	CASSSYIPPKTGHYGYTF	TGTGCCAGCAGTTCCTATATCCCCCCTAAGACAGGGCACTATGGCTACACCTTC
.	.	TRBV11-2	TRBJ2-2	CASSLSYRENTGELFF	TGTGCCAGCAGTCTTAGTTACAGGGAGAACACCGGGGAGCTGTTTTTT
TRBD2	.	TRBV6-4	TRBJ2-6	CASIRNPGLATSGANVLTF	TGTGCCAGCATCAGAAATCCGGGACTAGCCACATCTGGGGCCAACGTCCTGACTTTC
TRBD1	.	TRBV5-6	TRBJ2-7	CASSYQPRGPYEQYF	TGTGCCAGCAGCTACCAACCGAGGGGGCCCTACGAGCAGTACTTC
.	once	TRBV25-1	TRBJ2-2	CASRGHDTGELFF	TGTGCCAGCAGAGGACACGACACCGGGGAGCTGTTTTTT
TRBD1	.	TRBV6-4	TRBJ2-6	CASSDSTGKRSGANVLTF	TGTGCCAGCAGTGACTCGACAGGGAAACGCTCTGGGGCCAACGTCCTGACTTTC
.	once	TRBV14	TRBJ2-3	CASSRLSTDTQYF	TGTGCCAGCAGCCGACTCTCCACAGATACGCAGTATTTT
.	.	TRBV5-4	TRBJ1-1	CASSLSQGVNTEAFF	TGTGCCAGCAGCTTATCGCAGGGCGTTAACACTGAAGCTTTCTTT
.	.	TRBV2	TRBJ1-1	CASIRSERNTEAFF	TGTGCCAGCATAAGGAGCGAACGGAACACTGAAGCTTTCTTT
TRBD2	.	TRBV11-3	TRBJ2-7	CASSLAGLALTYEQYF	TGTGCCAGCAGCTTAGCTGGACTAGCGTTAACCTACGAGCAGTACTTC
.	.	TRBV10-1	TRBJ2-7	CASSDGGSAYEQYF	TGCGCCAGCAGTGACGGCGGGTCGGCCTACGAGCAGTACTTC
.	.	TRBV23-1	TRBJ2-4	CASTPAAVQYF	TGCGCCAGCACCCCGGCGGCAGTTCAGTACTTC
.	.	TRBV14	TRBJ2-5	CASSPRLRETQYF	TGTGCCAGCAGCCCTCGACTGAGAGAGACCCAGTACTTC
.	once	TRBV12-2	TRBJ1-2	CASRLARYGYTF	TGTGCAAGTCGCTTAGCGCGCTATGGCTACACCTTC
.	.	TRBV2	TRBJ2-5	CASSERWGVGETQYF	TGTGCCAGCAGTGAGAGGTGGGGGGTAGGGGAGACCCAGTACTTC
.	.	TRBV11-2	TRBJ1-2	CASSPGEYHGYTF	TGTGCCAGCAGCCCCGGGGAATACCATGGCTACACCTTC
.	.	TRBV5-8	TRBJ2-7	CASSLERGPLYEQYF	TGTGCCAGCAGCTTGGAGAGAGGGCCCCTCTACGAGCAGTACTTC
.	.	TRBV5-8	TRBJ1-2	CASSFGQVLYGYTF	TGTGCCAGCAGCTTTGGGCAGGTACTCTATGGCTACACCTTC
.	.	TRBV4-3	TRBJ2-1	CASSHLQGKQFF	TGCGCCAGCAGCCACTTACAGGGAAAGCAGTTCTTC
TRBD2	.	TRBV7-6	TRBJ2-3	CASSLVRAGTLDYTDTQYF	TGTGCCAGCAGCTTAGTGAGAGCGGGGACGCTTGACTACACAGATACGCAGTATTTT